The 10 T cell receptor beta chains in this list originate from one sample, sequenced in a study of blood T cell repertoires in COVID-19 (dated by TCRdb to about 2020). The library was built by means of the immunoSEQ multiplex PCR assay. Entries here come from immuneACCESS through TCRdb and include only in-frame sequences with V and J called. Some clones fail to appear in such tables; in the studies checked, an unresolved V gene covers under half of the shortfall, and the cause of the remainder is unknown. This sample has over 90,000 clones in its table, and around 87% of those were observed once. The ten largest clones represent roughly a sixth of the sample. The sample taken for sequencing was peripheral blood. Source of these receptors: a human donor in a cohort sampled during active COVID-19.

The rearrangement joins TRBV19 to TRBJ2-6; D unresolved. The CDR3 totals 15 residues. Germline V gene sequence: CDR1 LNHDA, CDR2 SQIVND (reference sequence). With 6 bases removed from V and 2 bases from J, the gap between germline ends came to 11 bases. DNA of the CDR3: TGTGCCAGTAGATCGGGTGGAGCTGGGGCCAACGTCCTGACTTTC. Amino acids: CASRSGGAGANVLTF.

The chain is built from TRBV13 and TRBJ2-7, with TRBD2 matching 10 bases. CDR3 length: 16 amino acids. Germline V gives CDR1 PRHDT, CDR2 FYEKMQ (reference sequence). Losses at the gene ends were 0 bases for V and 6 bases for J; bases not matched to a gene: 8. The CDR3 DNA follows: TGTGCCAGCAGCTTAGGGCTAGCGGGGGAAAAGGGCGAGCAGTACTTC. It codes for CASSLGLAGEKGEQYF.

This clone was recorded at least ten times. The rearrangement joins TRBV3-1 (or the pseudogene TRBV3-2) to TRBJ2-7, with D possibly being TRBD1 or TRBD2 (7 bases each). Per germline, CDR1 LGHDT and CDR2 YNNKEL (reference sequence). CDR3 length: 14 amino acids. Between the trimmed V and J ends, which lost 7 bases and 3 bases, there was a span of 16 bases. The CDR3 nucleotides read TGTGCCAGCAACCAGGGGGGGTTTGACTACGAGCAGTACTTC. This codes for CASNQGGFDYEQYF.

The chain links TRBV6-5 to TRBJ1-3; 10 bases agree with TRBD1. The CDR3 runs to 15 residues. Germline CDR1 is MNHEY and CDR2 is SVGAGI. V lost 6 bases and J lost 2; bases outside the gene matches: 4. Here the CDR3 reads CASSRQGAAGNTIYF. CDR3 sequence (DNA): TGTGCCAGCAGCCGACAGGGGGCTGCTGGAAACACCATATATTTT.

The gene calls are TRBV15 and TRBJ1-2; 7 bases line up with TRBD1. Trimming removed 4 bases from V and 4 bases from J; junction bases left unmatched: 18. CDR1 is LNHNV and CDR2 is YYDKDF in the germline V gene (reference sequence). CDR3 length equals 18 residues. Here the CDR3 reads CATSTTLLSYRGSYGYTF. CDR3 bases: TGTGCCACCAGCACAACCTTACTATCCTACAGGGGAAGCTATGGCTACACCTTC.

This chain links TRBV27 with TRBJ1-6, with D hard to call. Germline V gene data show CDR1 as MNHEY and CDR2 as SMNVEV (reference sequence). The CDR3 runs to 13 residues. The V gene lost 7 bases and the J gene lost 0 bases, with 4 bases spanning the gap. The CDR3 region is CASTLSYNSPLHF. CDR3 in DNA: TGTGCCAGCACCCTCTCCTATAATTCACCCCTCCACTTT.

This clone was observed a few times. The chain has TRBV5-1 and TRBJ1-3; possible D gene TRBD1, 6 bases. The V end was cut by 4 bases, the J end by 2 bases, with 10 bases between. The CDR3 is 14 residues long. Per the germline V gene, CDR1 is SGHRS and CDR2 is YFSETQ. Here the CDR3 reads CASSLTGTGNTIYF. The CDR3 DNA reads TGCGCCAGCAGCCTTACAGGGACTGGAAACACCATATATTTT.

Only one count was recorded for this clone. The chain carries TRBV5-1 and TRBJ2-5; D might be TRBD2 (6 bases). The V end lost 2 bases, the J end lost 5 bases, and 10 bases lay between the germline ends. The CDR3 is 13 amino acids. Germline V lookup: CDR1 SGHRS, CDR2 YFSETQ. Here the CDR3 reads CASSFAGYETQYF. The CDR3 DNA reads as TGCGCCAGCAGCTTTGCGGGATATGAGACCCAGTACTTC.

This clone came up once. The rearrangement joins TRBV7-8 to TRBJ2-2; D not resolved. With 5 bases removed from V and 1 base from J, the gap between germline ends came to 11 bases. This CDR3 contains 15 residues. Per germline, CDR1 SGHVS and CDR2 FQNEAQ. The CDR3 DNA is TGTGCCAGCAGCCGACGTGCAGGGAACACCGGGGAGCTGTTTTTT. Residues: CASSRRAGNTGELFF. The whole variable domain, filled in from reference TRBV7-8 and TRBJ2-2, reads GAGVSQSPRYKVAKRGQDVALRCDPISGHVSLFWYQQALGQGPEFLTYFQNEAQLDKSGLPSDRFFAERPEGSVSTLKIQRTQQEDSAVYLCASSRRAGNTGELFFGEGSRLTVL.

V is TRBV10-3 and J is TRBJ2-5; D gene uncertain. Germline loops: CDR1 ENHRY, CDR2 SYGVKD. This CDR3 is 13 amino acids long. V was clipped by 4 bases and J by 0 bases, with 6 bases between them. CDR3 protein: CAISGNYQETQYF. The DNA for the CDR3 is TGTGCCATCAGTGGAAACTACCAAGAGACCCAGTACTTC.